A selection of T cell receptor beta chains follows, all from one sample in a study of blood T cell repertoires in COVID-19. The repertoire was sequenced with immunoSEQ multiplex PCR; TCRdb's copy has only in-frame clones and lacks some. The sample records tens of thousands of clones, about 85% being singletons. The specimen sequenced was peripheral blood. These receptors originate from a woman aged 60 to 75 with acute or convalescent COVID-19. Each CDR3 is given with its conserved first and last residue. Fields, in order: J gene, clone size, V gene, D gene, CDR3 protein, CDR3 DNA. A D gene is named only where the DNA matches it firmly. Rows may omit the clone size; those that give it use once, few, many or a size class.

TRBJ2-5,once,TRBV21-1,.,CASPPGASDGWEETQYF,TGTGCCAGCCCCCCTGGGGCTAGCGATGGGTGGGAGGAGACCCAGTACTTC
TRBJ2-2,.,TRBV6-1,TRBD1,CASSELGQGRELFF,TGTGCCAGCAGTGAATTGGGACAGGGGCGGGAGCTGTTTTTT
TRBJ1-6,.,TRBV11-2,.,CASSTRSYNSPLHF,TGTGCCAGCTCTACGCGGTCCTATAATTCACCCCTCCACTTT
TRBJ1-3,.,TRBV7-8,.,CASSLGLGGGNTIYF,TGTGCCAGCAGCTTAGGATTGGGAGGAGGAAACACCATATATTTT
TRBJ2-7,.,TRBV12-3/TRBV12-4,.,CASSRTFYEQYF,TGTGCCAGCAGCCGGACATTCTACGAGCAGTACTTC
TRBJ2-7,.,TRBV30,.,CAWSVTGGRAYEQYF,TGTGCCTGGAGTGTAACAGGGGGGAGGGCCTACGAGCAGTACTTC
TRBJ1-3,.,TRBV20-1,.,CSASGGSSGNTIYF,TGCAGTGCTAGTGGGGGCAGCTCTGGAAACACCATATATTTT
TRBJ1-5,.,TRBV10-3,.,CAISESSTKGEPQHF,TGTGCCATCAGTGAGTCCTCAACTAAGGGGGAACCCCAGCATTTT
TRBJ1-1,.,TRBV5-4,TRBD1,CASSGQVRMNTEAFF,TGTGCCAGCAGCGGACAGGTTCGCATGAACACTGAAGCTTTCTTT
TRBJ1-2,.,TRBV3-1/TRBV3-2,TRBD1,CASSRGTGNGYTF,TGTGCCAGCAGCCGAGGGACAGGGAATGGCTACACCTTC